Described below is a single T cell receptor beta chain sequence and its context. Its recognized antigen is unknown. There are no base qualities to consult, and no much larger clone falls within one base. Whole blood was collected in K2EDTA tubes by collaborating institutions according to the institutions' own protocols. For TCRbeta analysis, collaborators shipped samples in one of three forms: frozen whole blood, isolated PBMCs, or DNA extracted from either of those sample types. This sample is drawn from a study of blood T cell repertoires in COVID-19 (dated by TCRdb to 2019 to 2021). For the study in its entirety: The collaborator samples originated in the United States, Italy and Spain and spanned the acute and convalescent phases of COVID-19. A de-identified subject ID, COVID-19 status, age in years and sex were almost always included in the sample metadata. The repertoires were released in a freely available public database meant as a resource for research on the immune response to SARS-CoV-2. Where available, HLA class I and class II types were obtained from metadata supplied by the sample provider rather than from assay-based typing. The material from the prospective study consisted of cDNA or gDNA derived from T cells, B-cell-depleted T cells, or PBMCs. The samples were drawn from two sources: the first 160 participants of the ongoing ImmuneRACE study, and 1,000 to 1,500 subjects contributed by 6 global collaborators. The dataset comprised deeply sampled blood TCRbeta repertoires from subjects exposed to, actively infected with, or recovered from COVID-19.

What the study reported, not specific to this receptor: The amount of clinical and demographic metadata varied by source and participant and was provided uncurated.

The immunoSEQ Assay, a bias-controlled multiplex PCR, was used to amplify TCRbeta CDR3 regions from genomic DNA. As for the original processing: Nucleated cell counts per sample were estimated from amplification of reference gene primers within the assay. To quantify the absolute abundance of each unique TCRbeta CDR3 rearrangement, sequence reads were collapsed and filtered. For each sample, productive Simpson clonality was calculated by taking the square root of Simpson's diversity index across productive rearrangements. This is the immuneACCESS table as TCRdb keeps it, with only in-frame sequences that have V and J called. A part of the clones is gone; compared with another copy, unresolved V genes explain less than half, and the rest is unexplained. V, J and clone size reflect that table, while D and trimming were determined from the DNA. Within this sample are approximately 140,000 clones, with about nine tenths of them counted one time only. The ten top clones hold 3.5% to 4.5% of the sample.

The sample taken for sequencing was peripheral blood. The origin of this receptor is a woman aged 60-70 years with active or convalescent COVID-19.

The CDR3 protein sequence reads: CASSPSGTDYGYTF. The sequenced DNA: TGTGCCAGCAGCCCCTCCGGGACAGACTATGGCTACACCTTC. The chain is encoded by TRBV4-2 joined to TRBJ1-2; 7 junctional bases match TRBD1. Germline trimming: 4 bases from V, 3 bases from J; junction bases outside gene matches: 5. CDR1 is given as LGHNA and CDR2 as YNFKEQ, both from the germline V gene. From the cysteine through the phenylalanine, the CDR3 covers 14 amino acids. The sequence is cut down to CDR3 DNA, 42 bases in frame from base 1.